This T cell receptor beta chain stems from a study of blood T cell repertoires in COVID-19. Study summary: The United States, Italy and Spain were the sources of the acute and convalescent COVID-19 samples.

The data were produced by immunoSEQ multiplex PCR, yet TCRdb's version contains in-frame clones alone and is incomplete. Of under 65,000 clones listed, 84% are singletons. This CDR3 has 14 residues. V was clipped by 6 bases and J by 5 bases; unmatched bases: 7. Germline-derived CDR1 and CDR2 are MNHEY and SVGAGI. The receptor was derived from an older woman with acute or convalescent COVID-19. The rearrangement links TRBV6-5 to TRBJ2-3; TRBD2 matches 8 bases. The sequencing input was peripheral blood. CDR3 region: CASRTGGPGDTQYF. CDR3 bases: TGTGCCAGCAGGACGGGGGGGCCGGGAGATACGCAGTATTTT.